This TCR beta chain was recorded in a study of graft-versus-host responses after intestinal transplantation. About the study: Each of the recipients got a multivisceral, liver-intestinal, or isolated intestinal transplant. Anti-thymocyte globulin was used for induction in all recipients, who then took tacrolimus and steroids for approximately 3 years.

Sequencing was performed with immunoSEQ multiplex PCR; in TCRdb, only in-frame clones are kept and a portion is missing. Here the sample spans some 64,000 clones, roughly 90% being singletons. As regards this clone: Its antigen is not identified.

Points from the study as a whole: The authors found GvH clones in recipient marrow, some appearing first in ileum or blood. Within the allografts of patients who had graft-donor T cell macrochimerism, graft-versus-host to host-versus-graft clonal ratios were high.

This sample comprised unstimulated CD8+ T cells sorted from spleen or lymph node cells, obtained before transplant. This receptor was taken from a human donor who was the organ donor for an intestinal transplant.

The CDR3 DNA follows: TGTGCCAGCAGTGACGGTGCGGATTTAGAAAAACTGTTTTTT. Translating gives CASSDGADLEKLFF. This chain connects TRBV25-1 to TRBJ1-4; D is uncertain. The CDR3 runs 14 residues. The germline V gene has CDR1 MGHDK and CDR2 SYGVNS. V lost 3 bases, J lost 8 bases, and 13 bases lay in between.